This T cell receptor (beta chain) was captured in a study of Graves' ophthalmopathy and Graves' hyperthyroidism. The CDR3 spans 15 residues. V lost 2 bases and J lost 5, with 15 bases in between. The germline V gene has CDR1 SGHTA and CDR2 FQGNSA. Amplification of TCR beta CDR3 regions used RNA transcripts. Following a first-round RT-PCR that used HTBI primers, a second-round multiplex PCR was carried out. TCRdb fed the multiplex PCR reads into MiXCR, producing one record per CDR3 protein. The sample lists hundreds of thousands of distinct CDR3 sequences; about two fifths were seen once. In its sample, this clonotype was seen many times.

This chain uses TRBV7-2 with TRBJ2-5, with D possibly matching TRBD1 (5 bases). The sequence was collected from an adult man with Graves' ophthalmopathy. The sample taken for sequencing was peripheral blood. The CDR3 sequence: CASSLRAPQGETQYF. The CDR3 coding sequence is TGTGCCAGCAGCTTACGGGCGCCGCAGGGTGAGACCCAGTACTTC. The full variable domain, its missing parts supplied by reference TRBV7-2 and TRBJ2-5, is GAGVSQSPSNKVTEKGKDVELRCDPISGHTALYWYRQSLGQGLEFLIYFQGNSAPDKSGLPSDRFSAERTGGSVSTLTIQRTQQEDSAVYLCASSLRAPQGETQYFGPGTRLLVL.